What follows are 24 T cell receptor beta chains derived from one specimen sequenced in a study of blood T cell repertoires in COVID-19. Some clones are missing from TCRdb's copy, which holds only in-frame ones; the method was immunoSEQ multiplex PCR. The sample lists about 280,000 clones, roughly 87% occurring once. Sequencing used peripheral blood. These receptors came from a human donor in a cohort sampled during active COVID-19.

V usage is TRBV7-2 and J usage is TRBJ2-7, with 7 bases fitting TRBD1. After removal of 5 bases from V and 9 bases from J, the junction contained 7 bases not matched to a gene. The CDR3 is made up of 12 amino acids. Germline V lookup: CDR1 SGHTA, CDR2 FQGNSA. CDR3 DNA sequence: TGTGCCAGCAGCCCCGACAGGGTGAGGCAGTACTTC. Its translation: CASSPDRVRQYF.

The chain recombines TRBV7-4 with TRBJ1-5; D gene ambiguous. In germline, CDR1 is SGHVT, CDR2 SQSDAQ. V gave up 5 bases and J gave up 5 bases, with 19 bases separating them. The length of the CDR3 is 16 residues. The CDR3 DNA reads as TGTGCCAGCAGCCCAGCGAGAGGGAGGGAGGATCAGCCCCAGCATTTT. Translated, it gives CASSPARGREDQPQHF.

This rearrangement joins TRBV11-2 to TRBJ2-5; D perhaps matches TRBD2 (6 bases). The CDR3 extends over 17 amino acids. V lost 4 bases and J lost 2, with 20 bases in between. Germline loops: CDR1 SGHAT, CDR2 FQNNGV. In nucleotides, the CDR3 is TGTGCCAGCAGCTCAGGGTTACATTTAGCGGCGCAAGAGACCCAGTACTTC. This codes for CASSSGLHLAAQETQYF.

The J gene is TRBJ1-1, the V gene TRBV9; D perhaps matches TRBD1 (5 bases). The germline gives CDR1 SGDLS, CDR2 YYNGEE. The CDR3 is 16 residues long. V shed 2 bases and J shed 4 bases, with 18 bases lying between them. Written as DNA, the CDR3 is TGTGCCAGCAGCGTCAGCGGGACCCCTATTGGCACTGAAGCTTTCTTT. Amino acids: CASSVSGTPIGTEAFF. Complete variable domain (other parts from reference TRBV9 and TRBJ1-1): DSGVTQTPKHLITATGQRVTLRCSPRSGDLSVYWYQQSLDQGLQFLIQYYNGEERAKGNILERFSAQQFPDLHSELNLSSLELGDSALYFCASSVSGTPIGTEAFFGQGTRLTVV.

The chain is built from TRBV6-2 or TRBV6-3 and TRBJ1-1; the D gene is possibly TRBD1 (5 bases). There are 12 residues in the CDR3. Germline V lookup: CDR1 MNHEY, CDR2 SVGEGT. V lost 5 bases to trimming and J lost 8 bases, with 12 bases between them. The CDR3, as DNA: TGTGCCAGCAGTAAAGAACAGGAGGAAGCTTTCTTT. This translates into CASSKEQEEAFF.

This clone was detected once. The rearrangement links TRBV15 to TRBJ2-6; D not certain. Trimming stripped 0 bases from V and 0 bases from J, with 6 bases between. Germline V lookup: CDR1 LNHNV, CDR2 YYDKDF (reference sequence). This CDR3 region has 16 residues. The CDR3 here is CATSRDRSSGANVLTF. The CDR3 DNA follows: TGTGCCACCAGCAGAGATAGAAGCTCTGGGGCCAACGTCCTGACTTTC.

The CDR3 region is CASSGQGREKLFF. The CDR3 DNA reads as TGTGCCAGCAGTGGACAGGGGAGAGAAAAACTGTTTTTT. The chain joins TRBV12-3 or TRBV12-4 to TRBJ1-4, with TRBD1 matching 9 bases. The junction had 3 bases not matched to a gene; V was cut back by 5 bases and J by 8 bases. The CDR3 has 13 amino acids.

V usage is TRBV10-3 and J usage is TRBJ2-7; TRBD1 agrees at 8 bases. Germline V gene lookup returns CDR1 ENHRY and CDR2 SYGVKD. This CDR3 spans 13 amino acids. V was pared by 7 bases and J by 5 bases, with 7 bases of the junction left unmatched. The CDR3 protein is CAITGQGSNEQYF. The CDR3, as DNA: TGTGCCATCACAGGACAGGGAAGCAACGAGCAGTACTTC.

The sample holds a few counts of this clone. The chain carries TRBV15 and TRBJ2-1, with 12 bases aligning to TRBD2. Germline assignment: CDR1 LNHNV and CDR2 YYDKDF (reference sequence). The CDR3 extends over 18 amino acids. The junction had 10 bases not matched to a gene; V was cut back by 0 bases and J by 7 bases. This chain's CDR3 is CATSRERTSGNRRNEQFF. The CDR3 nucleotides read TGTGCCACCAGCAGAGAAAGGACTAGCGGGAATAGGAGGAATGAGCAGTTCTTC.

J is TRBJ1-1 and V is TRBV7-9; unclear D gene. The CDR3 spans 15 residues. The germline V gene encodes CDR1 SEHNR and CDR2 FQNEAQ (reference sequence). Trimming took 0 bases from V and 1 from J, leaving 9 bases between them. This chain's CDR3 is CASSLAGEGNTEAFF. For the CDR3, the DNA is TGTGCCAGCAGCTTAGCTGGGGAGGGGAACACTGAAGCTTTCTTT.

This clone was seen only a few times. This sequence joins TRBV7-9 and TRBJ2-5; 9 bases are a match to TRBD1. Germline CDR1 is SEHNR and CDR2 is FQNEAQ (reference sequence). The CDR3 sequence is 11 residues long. The V and J ends lost 8 bases and 13 bases, in that order; junction bases with no gene match: 8. CDR3 residues: CASEIGTGTYF. In DNA form, the CDR3 reads TGTGCCAGCGAGATCGGGACAGGGACGTACTTC.

Details on this clone: The sample holds other DNA sequences that translate to the same CDR3. V and J are TRBV28 and TRBJ2-3; D possibly corresponds to TRBD2 (5 bases). The CDR3 has 14 amino acids. CDR1 is MDHEN and CDR2 is SYDVKM in the germline V gene. Trimming took 3 bases from V and 0 from J, leaving 7 bases between them. The CDR3 nucleotides read TGTGCCAGCAGTTTTCCGGGGAGCACAGATACGCAGTATTTT. Residues: CASSFPGSTDTQYF.

This clone turned up a few times. CDR3 amino acids: CASSLGPVPMNTEAFF. The CDR3 DNA follows: TGTGCCAGCAGTTTGGGCCCGGTACCAATGAACACTGAAGCTTTCTTT. This chain links TRBV6-5 with TRBJ1-1, with no clear D. V was cut by 4 bases and J by 0 bases, with 15 bases left in between. The CDR3 covers 16 residues. The V gene's germline CDR1 is MNHEY and CDR2 SVGAGI.

The chain links TRBV28 to TRBJ2-5, with a weak D call TRBD2 (5 bases). This CDR3 contains 15 residues. Trimming cost V 6 bases and J 4 bases, with 18 bases left between them. Looked up from germline, CDR1 is MDHEN and CDR2 is SYDVKM. The CDR3 is CASSPHGVRGETQYF. CDR3 nucleotides: TGTGCCAGCAGCCCCCATGGCGTACGGGGAGAGACCCAGTACTTC.

The chain carries TRBV11-3 and TRBJ1-1; 8 bases fit TRBD1. The CDR3 totals 12 residues. Germline loops: CDR1 SGHNT, CDR2 YENEEA. V lost 5 bases to trimming and J lost 7 bases; unmatched junction nucleotides: 3. CDR3 nucleotides: TGTGCCAGCAGCCCACAGGGGGGTGAAGCTTTCTTT. It encodes CASSPQGGEAFF.

This clone appeared a few times. This sequence joins TRBV30 and TRBJ1-1; TRBD1 matches at 10 bases. CDR3 length: 14 residues. Germline assignment: CDR1 GTSNPN and CDR2 SVGIG (reference sequence). The V segment lost 5 bases and the J segment 4 bases; nucleotides outside the gene matches: 7. The CDR3 loop reads CAWFAGTGVTEAFF. The CDR3 region has the DNA TGTGCCTGGTTTGCCGGGACAGGGGTCACTGAAGCTTTCTTT.

This sequence joins TRBV5-4 and TRBJ2-5; D is unclear. The V gene's germline CDR1 is SGHNT and CDR2 YYREEE (reference sequence). With 2 bases removed from V and 4 bases from J, the gap between germline ends came to 9 bases. The CDR3 has 13 residues. CDR3 DNA: TGTGCCAGCAGCTTTAGTGGTGGAGAGACCCAGTACTTC. Translating gives CASSFSGGETQYF. Full variable domain (missing parts from reference TRBV5-4 and TRBJ2-5): ETGVTQSPTHLIKTRGQQVTLRCSSQSGHNTVSWYQQALGQGPQFIFQYYREEENGRGNFPPRFSGLQFPNYSSELNVNALELDDSALYLCASSFSGGETQYFGPGTRLLVL.

J is TRBJ2-5 and V is TRBV19, with D unresolved. Germline lookup yields CDR1 LNHDA and CDR2 SQIVND (reference sequence). The CDR3 spans 16 residues. V was trimmed by 1 base and J by 5 bases, leaving 17 bases between them. Here the CDR3 DNA reads TGTGCCAGTAGTATAGTAGGAACGACGACGCGGGAGACCCAGTACTTC. This gives the protein CASSIVGTTTRETQYF.

This rearrangement joins TRBV6-2 or TRBV6-3 to TRBJ2-1; D call uncertain. Per germline, CDR1 MNHEY and CDR2 SVGEGT. The CDR3 contains 16 residues. Trimming shortened V by 6 bases and J by 4 bases, and 19 bases separated the two germline ends. This CDR3 is CASSGWRSGSYNEQFF. CDR3 nucleotide sequence: TGTGCCAGCAGCGGATGGAGATCCGGCTCTTACAATGAGCAGTTCTTC.

The chain combines TRBV3-1 (or the pseudogene TRBV3-2) with TRBJ2-7; 7 nucleotides align to TRBD2. Germline V lookup: CDR1 LGHDT, CDR2 YNNKEL (reference sequence). The trim removed 3 bases at V and 4 bases at J, leaving 6 bases unmatched. This CDR3 spans 14 amino acids. CDR3 DNA: TGTGCCAGCAGCCAGCAGGGACTACAATACGAGCAGTACTTC. Protein product: CASSQQGLQYEQYF.

This clone was observed a few times. The chain is built from TRBV7-6 and TRBJ1-5, with 8 bases aligning to TRBD1. Germline CDR1 and CDR2: SGHVS and FNYEAQ. After removal of 2 bases from V and 0 bases from J, the junction contained 21 bases not matched to a gene. There are 22 residues in the CDR3. The CDR3 protein is CASSLFPAMGQVLPYSNQPQHF. The CDR3 DNA reads as TGTGCCAGCAGCTTATTCCCCGCGATGGGACAGGTGTTGCCTTATAGCAATCAGCCCCAGCATTTT.

This rearrangement joins TRBV28 to TRBJ2-7, with 8 bases matching TRBD2. Germline V gene sequence: CDR1 MDHEN, CDR2 SYDVKM. The CDR3 sequence is 14 residues long. The ends lost 5 bases at V and 2 bases at J; junction bases unmatched: 5. The CDR3 region is CASSTGGGTYEQYF. The CDR3 DNA sequence: TGTGCCAGCAGTACGGGAGGGGGAACCTACGAGCAGTACTTC. The full variable domain, completed using reference TRBV28 and TRBJ2-7, is DVKVTQSSRYLVKRTGEKVFLECVQDMDHENMFWYRQDPGLGLRLIYFSYDVKMKEKGDIPEGYSVSREKKERFSLILESASTNQTSMYLCASSTGGGTYEQYFGPGTRLTVT.

A single count supports this clone. The V gene is TRBV18, the J gene TRBJ1-2; 9 bases agree with TRBD1. This CDR3 region has 16 residues. CDR1 is KGHSH and CDR2 is LQKENI in the germline V gene. With V trimmed by 3 bases and J by 10 bases, 15 bases remained unmatched. The CDR3 is CASSPNLMGQGVDYTF. CDR3 bases: TGTGCCAGCTCACCCAACCTAATGGGACAGGGAGTGGACTACACCTTC.

The rearrangement joins TRBV15 to TRBJ2-7; no reliable D call. The ends were cut back, 0 bases at V and 4 bases at J, with 13 bases in the middle. Looked up from germline, CDR1 is LNHNV and CDR2 is YYDKDF (reference sequence). CDR3 length equals 15 residues. Here the CDR3 reads CATSRDSKSRYEQYF. The DNA of the CDR3 is TGTGCCACCAGCAGAGATAGCAAGTCCCGATACGAGCAGTACTTC.